One sample yielded the 30 T cell receptor beta chains listed below, sequenced in a study of blood T cell repertoires in COVID-19. Some clones are missing from TCRdb's copy, which holds only in-frame ones; the method was immunoSEQ multiplex PCR. The sample has under 200,000 clones; 75% to 90% are singletons. Sequencing was performed on peripheral blood. The receptors originated from a woman in her sixties with acute or convalescent COVID-19.

This rearrangement joins TRBV7-3 to TRBJ2-2; the D gene is possibly TRBD2 (5 bases). Deletions cut 5 bases from V and 0 bases from J, with 7 bases between. Germline V gives CDR1 SGHTA, CDR2 FQGTGA. This CDR3 has 14 amino acids. CDR3 residues: CASSPSTNTGELFF. CDR3 nucleotides: TGTGCCAGCAGCCCTAGCACGAACACCGGGGAGCTGTTTTTT.

Concerning this clone itself: A read error may account for a junction end that differs from germline. The V gene is TRBV29-1, the J gene TRBJ1-5; 7 nucleotides align to TRBD1. CDR3 length equals 15 residues. The germline V gene encodes CDR1 SQVTM and CDR2 ANQGSEA. The CDR3 sequence is CSVEDGAGGGQPQHF. The CDR3 region has the DNA TGCAGCGTGGAAGATGGGGCAGGGGGAGGACAGCCCCAGCATTTT.

The chain recombines TRBV9 with TRBJ2-7; D perhaps matches TRBD1 (6 bases). The germline V gene encodes CDR1 SGDLS and CDR2 YYNGEE. Trimming removed 4 bases from V and 0 bases from J, with 14 bases in between. CDR3 length equals 15 residues. The CDR3 nucleotides are TGTGCCAGCAGCCCCAGTTGGGACAACTCCTACGAGCAGTACTTC. It yields the protein CASSPSWDNSYEQYF.

This clone appeared a few times. The same CDR3 can be traced to other DNA sequences in this sample. V and J are TRBV5-1 and TRBJ1-2; tentative D call: TRBD1 (5 bases). The CDR3 totals 14 residues. CDR1 and CDR2 from the germline V gene are SGHRS and YFSETQ. The V gene lost 0 bases and the J gene lost 4 bases, with 10 bases spanning the gap. CDR3 protein: CASSLDQGGYGYTF. The CDR3 bases are TGCGCCAGCAGCTTGGACCAGGGAGGCTATGGCTACACCTTC.

This rearrangement joins TRBV7-2 to TRBJ2-5, with D maybe TRBD2 (6 bases). V was shortened by 1 base and J by 5 bases, with 17 bases between the two germline ends. Germline values: CDR1 SGHTA, CDR2 FQGNSA. The CDR3 length is 16 residues. The CDR3 reads CASSLGGLREGETQYF. CDR3 DNA sequence: TGTGCCAGCAGCTTAGGGGGACTTCGAGAAGGCGAGACCCAGTACTTC.

The V and J genes are TRBV11-2 and TRBJ2-2, with 7 bases matching TRBD2. The CDR3 contains 15 residues. The junction had 4 bases not matched to a gene; V was cut back by 1 base and J by 5 bases. CDR1 and CDR2 (germline): SGHAT, FQNNGV. The CDR3 here is CASSLAPRGTGELFF. CDR3 nucleotide sequence: TGTGCCAGCAGCTTAGCTCCGCGGGGGACCGGGGAGCTGTTTTTT.

This clone was recorded a few times. The gene calls are TRBV7-2 and TRBJ1-4; D remains ambiguous. V was pared by 3 bases and J by 3 bases, with 17 bases between. CDR1 SGHTA and CDR2 FQGNSA come from the germline V gene. The CDR3 extends over 17 amino acids. The CDR3 DNA sequence: TGTGCCAGCAGCTTTAATGGCCCCGGGGTGCCTAATGAAAAACTGTTTTTT. Residues: CASSFNGPGVPNEKLFF.

This chain connects TRBV5-1 to TRBJ1-2; D is possibly TRBD1 (5 bases). V shed 0 bases and J shed 4 bases, with 13 bases lying between them. The length of the CDR3 is 15 residues. Germline V lookup: CDR1 SGHRS, CDR2 YFSETQ. CDR3 bases: TGCGCCAGCAGCTTGGAGGGGTCCCGATCCTATGGCTACACCTTC. Translating gives CASSLEGSRSYGYTF.

This clone appeared a few times. The rearrangement joins TRBV5-1 to TRBJ2-1; the D is unclear. This CDR3 comprises 14 residues. Germline-derived CDR1 and CDR2 are SGHRS and YFSETQ. V lost 3 bases to trimming and J lost 1 base, with 8 bases between them. The CDR3 bases are TGCGCCAGCAGCTCAGCGCAGTCCTACAATGAGCAGTTCTTC. Translation: CASSSAQSYNEQFF.

This rearrangement joins TRBV5-1 to TRBJ1-1; possibly TRBD1 for D (6 bases). The CDR3 runs 12 residues. Trimming shortened V by 4 bases and J by 7 bases, and 11 bases separated the two germline ends. Germline-derived CDR1 and CDR2 are SGHRS and YFSETQ. The chain's CDR3 is CASSLEQGEAFF. The CDR3 DNA sequence: TGCGCCAGCAGCCTTGAACAGGGTGAAGCTTTCTTT.

The V and J genes are TRBV7-2 and TRBJ2-1, with 8 bases fitting TRBD2. The CDR3 is 15 amino acids. V lost 1 base, J lost 4 bases, and 3 bases stayed unmatched. Germline assignment: CDR1 SGHTA and CDR2 FQGNSA. This chain's CDR3 is CASSLEAGEYNEQFF. CDR3 coding DNA: TGTGCCAGCAGCTTAGAAGCGGGGGAGTACAATGAGCAGTTCTTC.

The chain employs TRBV27 and TRBJ1-5; the D is unclear. V gave up 0 bases and J gave up 7 bases, with 10 bases separating them. Germline CDR1 is MNHEY and CDR2 is SMNVEV (reference sequence). There are 14 residues in the CDR3. DNA of the CDR3: TGTGCCAGCAGTTTATCCCCGACTGGACAGCCCCAGCATTTT. It translates to CASSLSPTGQPQHF.

The genes are TRBV10-1 and TRBJ1-5, with D tentatively TRBD1 (6 bases). The CDR3 is made up of 20 amino acids. V lost 2 bases and J 2 bases, leaving 25 bases between the germline ends. Germline CDR1 WNHNN, CDR2 SYGVQD (reference sequence). CDR3 bases: TGCGCCAGCAGTGAGAGACCGATGGGGGCAGGGAGTAGGGGCAATCAGCCCCAGCATTTT. Translation: CASSERPMGAGSRGNQPQHF.

Only a few counts were recorded for this clone. V gene TRBV7-2 combines with J gene TRBJ1-5; 7 bases match TRBD1. Germline CDR1 and CDR2: SGHTA and FQGNSA. J gave up 7 bases and V 6 bases, and 6 bases lay outside the gene matches. The length of the CDR3 is 13 residues. The CDR3 here is CASSQGDMQPQHF. The CDR3, as DNA: TGTGCCAGCAGTCAGGGGGATATGCAGCCCCAGCATTTT.

This chain joins TRBV7-2 and TRBJ1-4, with TRBD1 matching 8 bases. The germline gives CDR1 SGHTA, CDR2 FQGNSA. This CDR3 is 14 amino acids long. The ends lost 5 bases at V and 4 bases at J; junction bases unmatched: 3. The CDR3 nucleotides read TGTGCCAGCAGCCGGGGACAGGTTAATGAAAAACTGTTTTTT. Its protein is CASSRGQVNEKLFF.

This clone was seen more than once but under ten times. The chain is built from TRBV5-4 and TRBJ1-3, with TRBD1 matching 7 bases. The V and J ends lost 3 bases and 2 bases, in that order; junction bases with no gene match: 5. Germline lookup yields CDR1 SGHNT and CDR2 YYREEE (reference sequence). The CDR3 is made up of 15 amino acids. The CDR3 DNA reads as TGTGCCAGCAGCTATAACAGGGGACCTGGAAACACCATATATTTT. Translating gives CASSYNRGPGNTIYF.

The J gene is TRBJ1-3, the V gene TRBV9; 8 bases fit TRBD1. The CDR3 runs 15 residues. Germline V CDR1 and CDR2: SGDLS, YYNGEE. Germline trimming cut 4 bases from V and 7 bases from J; bases unmatched to any gene: 10. CDR3 sequence: CASSISPQGVNTIYF. The CDR3 nucleotides are TGTGCCAGCAGCATCAGCCCACAGGGGGTCAACACCATATATTTT.

V and J are TRBV30 and TRBJ2-7; D is perhaps TRBD1 (6 bases). The V and J ends lost 3 bases and 2 bases respectively, with 11 bases between them. This CDR3 region has 13 residues. In germline, CDR1 is GTSNPN, CDR2 SVGIG (reference sequence). This chain's CDR3 is CAWSRGKPYEQYF. In DNA form, the CDR3 reads TGTGCCTGGAGCAGGGGAAAGCCCTACGAGCAGTACTTC.

This chain joins TRBV7-9 and TRBJ2-5; possible D gene TRBD1, 6 bases. Between the trimmed V and J ends, which lost 8 bases and 4 bases, there was a span of 20 bases. Germline CDR1 is SEHNR and CDR2 is FQNEAQ (reference sequence). This CDR3 has 15 amino acids. The CDR3 bases are TGTGCCAGCCTACCCCCCAGGGGTTCAGGAGAGACCCAGTACTTC. This sequence encodes CASLPPRGSGETQYF.

This sequence joins TRBV19 and TRBJ1-6; 7 bases fit TRBD1. Germline V gene data show CDR1 as LNHDA and CDR2 as SQIVND (reference sequence). The CDR3 extends over 14 amino acids. V was clipped by 4 bases and J by 8 bases; unmatched bases: 5. The CDR3: CASSSTGADSPLHF. The CDR3 coding sequence is TGTGCCAGTAGTAGCACAGGGGCGGATTCACCCCTCCACTTT.

V usage is TRBV6-4 and J usage is TRBJ1-2, with 10 nucleotides matching TRBD1. CDR3 length equals 15 residues. Germline trimming cut 5 bases from V and 1 base from J; bases unmatched to any gene: 4. CDR1 MRHNA and CDR2 SNTAGT come from the germline V gene. As DNA, the CDR3 is TGTGCCAGCAGTCTCGGACAGGGGGTTAACTATGGCTACACCTTC. It translates to CASSLGQGVNYGYTF.

This clone showed up many times. V gene TRBV2 combines with J gene TRBJ2-1, with D tentatively TRBD1 (6 bases). The germline V gene encodes CDR1 SNHLY and CDR2 FYNNEI. Trimming left V 3 bases short and J 6 bases short, with 12 bases between. The CDR3 contains 14 residues. Here the CDR3 DNA reads TGTGCCAGCAGTGATGGCGTGGGGGCCAATGAGCAGTTCTTC. Residues: CASSDGVGANEQFF.

The chain couples TRBV28 to TRBJ1-4; D gene uncertain. Trimming left V 7 bases short and J 7 bases short, with 19 bases between. From germline, CDR1 is MDHEN and CDR2 SYDVKM. This CDR3 comprises 15 residues. CDR3 residues: CASTGSERVGEKLFF. The CDR3 coding sequence is TGTGCCAGCACTGGGTCCGAGAGGGTCGGTGAAAAACTGTTTTTT.

The chain has TRBV5-1 and TRBJ2-2, with no clear D. The CDR3 is made up of 16 amino acids. CDR1 and CDR2 (germline): SGHRS, YFSETQ. The germline V and J ends were trimmed by 0 bases and 0 bases, with 9 bases remaining between them. The CDR3 region has the DNA TGCGCCAGCAGCTTGGGGGCCAGAACGAACACCGGGGAGCTGTTTTTT. Its translation: CASSLGARTNTGELFF.

J is TRBJ1-4 and V is TRBV6-5; possibly TRBD1 for D (5 bases). CDR1 MNHEY and CDR2 SVGAGI come from the germline V gene. V lost 5 bases, J lost 11 bases, and 12 bases lay in between. This CDR3 is built from 12 residues. CDR3 amino acids: CASSPWGVKLFF. The CDR3 DNA reads as TGTGCCAGCAGTCCCTGGGGGGTTAAACTGTTTTTT.

V and J are TRBV15 and TRBJ1-1; 7 bases are shared with TRBD1. The CDR3 totals 15 residues. CDR1 is LNHNV, CDR2 YYDKDF, per germline (reference sequence). Trimming at V came to 3 bases and at J to 6 bases, leaving 10 bases not matched to a gene. The CDR3 nucleotides are TGTGCCACCAGCAGGCAAAGCGGACAGGTCCCTGAAGCTTTCTTT. It is translated as CATSRQSGQVPEAFF.

This chain uses TRBV28 with TRBJ2-7; 9 bases align to TRBD1. Unmatched junction bases numbered 11, after V lost 4 bases and J lost 7 bases. The CDR3 is made up of 15 amino acids. In germline, CDR1 is MDHEN, CDR2 SYDVKM. CDR3 DNA sequence: TGTGCCAGCAGTTCCACCGGGACAGGGCAGCGGGAGCAGTACTTC. This encodes CASSSTGTGQREQYF.

The V call is TRBV18, the J call TRBJ1-4, with TRBD1 matching 11 bases. J lost 5 bases, V lost 2 bases, and 1 base had no gene match. Germline V gene sequence: CDR1 KGHSH, CDR2 LQKENI. The CDR3 covers 15 residues. The CDR3 spells CASSPRDRGNEKLFF. The CDR3 bases are TGTGCCAGCTCACCAAGGGACAGGGGGAATGAAAAACTGTTTTTT. The variable domain in full, completed from reference TRBV18 and TRBJ1-4, reads NAGVMQNPRHLVRRRGQEARLRCSPMKGHSHVYWYRQLPEEGLKFMVYLQKENIIDESGMPKERFSAEFPKEGPSILRIQQVVRGDSAAYFCASSPRDRGNEKLFFGSGTQLSVL.

V is TRBV5-5 and J is TRBJ2-7; possibly TRBD2 for D (6 bases). CDR1 is SGHKS and CDR2 is YYEKEE in the germline V gene (reference sequence). V shed 4 bases and J shed 4 bases, with 30 bases lying between them. The CDR3 totals 19 residues. CDR3 loop: CASSRGGAGGGFFVYEQYF. CDR3 in DNA: TGTGCCAGCAGCCGGGGCGGGGCCGGGGGAGGATTCTTTGTTTACGAGCAGTACTTC.

The V gene is TRBV21-1, the J gene TRBJ1-1. TRBV21-1 counts as a pseudogene. CDR3 length: 16 amino acids. The CDR3 bases are TGTGCCAGCAGCAAAGCGCATGGAGGGGAAGGTACTGAAGCTTTCTTT. It yields the protein CASSKAHGGEGTEAFF.